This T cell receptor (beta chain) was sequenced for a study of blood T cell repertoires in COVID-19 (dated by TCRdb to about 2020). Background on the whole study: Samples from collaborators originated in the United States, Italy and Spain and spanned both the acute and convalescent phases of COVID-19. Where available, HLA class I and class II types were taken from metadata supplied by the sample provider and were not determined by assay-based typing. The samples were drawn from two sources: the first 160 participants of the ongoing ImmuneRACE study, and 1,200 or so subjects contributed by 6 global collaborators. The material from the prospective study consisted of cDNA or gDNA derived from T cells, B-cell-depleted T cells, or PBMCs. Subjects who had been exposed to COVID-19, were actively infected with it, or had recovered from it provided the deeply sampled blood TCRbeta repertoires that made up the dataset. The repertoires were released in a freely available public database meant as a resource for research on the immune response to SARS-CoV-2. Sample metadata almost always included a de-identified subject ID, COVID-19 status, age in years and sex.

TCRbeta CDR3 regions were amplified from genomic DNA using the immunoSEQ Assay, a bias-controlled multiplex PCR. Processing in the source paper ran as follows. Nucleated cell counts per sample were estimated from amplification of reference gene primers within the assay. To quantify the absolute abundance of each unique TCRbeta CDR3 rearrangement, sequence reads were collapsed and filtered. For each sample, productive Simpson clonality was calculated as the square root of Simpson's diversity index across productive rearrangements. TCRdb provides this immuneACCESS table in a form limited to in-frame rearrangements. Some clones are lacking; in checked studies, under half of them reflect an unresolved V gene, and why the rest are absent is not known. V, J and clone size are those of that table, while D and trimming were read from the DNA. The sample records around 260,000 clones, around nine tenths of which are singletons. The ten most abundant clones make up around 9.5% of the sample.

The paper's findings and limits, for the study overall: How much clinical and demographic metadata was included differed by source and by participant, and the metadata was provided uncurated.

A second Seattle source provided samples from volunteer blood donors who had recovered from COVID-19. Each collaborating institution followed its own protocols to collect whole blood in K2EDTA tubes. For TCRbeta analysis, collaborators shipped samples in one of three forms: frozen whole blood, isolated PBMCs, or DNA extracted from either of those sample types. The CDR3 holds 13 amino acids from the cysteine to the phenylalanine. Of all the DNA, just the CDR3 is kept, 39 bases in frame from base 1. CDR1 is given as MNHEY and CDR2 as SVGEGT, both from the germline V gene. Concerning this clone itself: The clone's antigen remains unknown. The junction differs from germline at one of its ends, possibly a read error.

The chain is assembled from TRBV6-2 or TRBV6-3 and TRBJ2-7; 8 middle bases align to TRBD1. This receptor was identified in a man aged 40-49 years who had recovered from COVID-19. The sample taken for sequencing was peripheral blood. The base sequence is TGTGCCAGCAGTTACCGACTCGACAGGGGTACCTCCTTC. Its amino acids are CASSYRLDRGTSF.